This T cell receptor beta chain appears in the sequencing data of a study of cytomegalovirus exposure and HLA in healthy donors. For the study at large: Tens of millions of unique TCRs from HLA-typed donors made up an early data release. Findings and limits, study-wide: CMV serostatus was the only immune exposure information that was available.

On this clone itself: Antigen specificity is unknown.

The CDR3 is 16 amino acids. The V gene lost 5 bases and the J gene lost 0 bases, with 17 bases spanning the gap. The germline V gene has CDR1 SEHNR and CDR2 FQNEAQ (reference sequence). The PCR contained 60 Vbeta and 13 Jbeta primers. Generated by immunoSEQ multiplex PCR, the TCRdb table keeps only in-frame clones and is missing some. The sample table sets out 30,000 to 35,000 clones. Each donor was healthy, and each was a bone marrow donor. The chain joins TRBV7-9 to TRBJ2-7; the D gene is possibly TRBD2 (6 bases). This clonotype originated in a woman aged 40 to 55 in good health and CMV-seropositive. Input material: PBMCs. The CDR3 nucleotides read TGTGCCAGCAGCCCCCCGGGCGGGGCCTCCTCCTACGAGCAGTACTTC. Amino acid sequence: CASSPPGGASSYEQYF.